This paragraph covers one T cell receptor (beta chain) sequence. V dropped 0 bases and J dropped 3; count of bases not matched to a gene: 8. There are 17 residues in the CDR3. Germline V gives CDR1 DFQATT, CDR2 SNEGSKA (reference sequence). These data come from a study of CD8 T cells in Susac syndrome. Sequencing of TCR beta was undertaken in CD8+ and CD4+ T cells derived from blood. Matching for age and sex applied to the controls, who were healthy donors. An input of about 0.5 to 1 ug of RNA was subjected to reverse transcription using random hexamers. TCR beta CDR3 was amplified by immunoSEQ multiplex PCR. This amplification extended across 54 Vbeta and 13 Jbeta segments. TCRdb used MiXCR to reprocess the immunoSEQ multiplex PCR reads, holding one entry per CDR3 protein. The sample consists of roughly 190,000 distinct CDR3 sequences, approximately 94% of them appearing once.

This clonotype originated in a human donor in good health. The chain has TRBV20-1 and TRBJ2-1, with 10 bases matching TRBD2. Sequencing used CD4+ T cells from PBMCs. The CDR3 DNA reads TGCAGTGCTAGAGATCGGATAGCGGGAGGTCTCTACAATGAGCAGTTCTTC. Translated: CSARDRIAGGLYNEQFF.